This T cell receptor beta chain is drawn from a study of shared clonotypes between healthy human individuals. The germline V gene has CDR1 MNHNS and CDR2 SASEGT. The CDR3 is 15 amino acids. V was clipped by 5 bases and J by 2 bases, with 14 bases between them. CD45RO negativity and positive selection for CCR7 defined naive CD8 cells, a population that excluded terminally differentiated effector memory CD45RA+ cells. Method: immunoSEQ multiplex PCR; TCRdb's copy keeps in-frame clones and lacks some. The sample lists roughly 1,800,000 clones, approximately 95% occurring once. The chain joins TRBV6-1 to TRBJ2-3; possibly TRBD1 for D (5 bases). This sequence was found in a man in his late teens or twenties in good health. Sequencing used naive CD8+ T cells sorted from blood. CDR3 sequence (DNA): TGTGCCAGCAGTTCACAGGTTATTCCCACAGATACGCAGTATTTT. Encoded protein: CASSSQVIPTDTQYF.